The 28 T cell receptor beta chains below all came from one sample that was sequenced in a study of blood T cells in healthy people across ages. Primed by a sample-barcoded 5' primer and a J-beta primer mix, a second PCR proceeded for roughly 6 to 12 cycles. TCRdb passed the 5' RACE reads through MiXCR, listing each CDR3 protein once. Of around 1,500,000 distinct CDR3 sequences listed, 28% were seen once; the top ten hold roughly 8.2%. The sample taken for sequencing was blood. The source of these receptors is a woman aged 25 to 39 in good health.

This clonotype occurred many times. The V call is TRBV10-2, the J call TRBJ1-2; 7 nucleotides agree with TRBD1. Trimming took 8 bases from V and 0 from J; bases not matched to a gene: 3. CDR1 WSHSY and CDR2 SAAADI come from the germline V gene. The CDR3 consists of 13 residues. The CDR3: CASGTAPNYGYTF. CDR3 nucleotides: TGCGCCAGCGGGACAGCACCTAACTATGGCTACACCTTC.

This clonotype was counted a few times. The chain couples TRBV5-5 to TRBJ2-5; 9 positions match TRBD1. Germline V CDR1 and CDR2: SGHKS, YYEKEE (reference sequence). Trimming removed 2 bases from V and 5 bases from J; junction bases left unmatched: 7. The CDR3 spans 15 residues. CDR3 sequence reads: CASSFMDRGGETQYF. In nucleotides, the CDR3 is TGTGCCAGCAGCTTTATGGACAGGGGAGGGGAGACCCAGTACTTC. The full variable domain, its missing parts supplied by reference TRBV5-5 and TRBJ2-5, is DAGVTQSPTHLIKTRGQQVTLRCSPISGHKSVSWYQQVLGQGPQFIFQYYEKEERGRGNFPDRFSARQFPNYSSELNVNALLLGDSALYLCASSFMDRGGETQYFGPGTRLLVL.

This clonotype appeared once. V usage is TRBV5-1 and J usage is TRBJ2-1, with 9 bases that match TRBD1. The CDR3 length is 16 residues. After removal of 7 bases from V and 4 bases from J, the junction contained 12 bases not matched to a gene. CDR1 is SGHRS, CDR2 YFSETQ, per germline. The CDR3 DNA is TGCGCCAGCCGACTTAGGACAGGGGAAACTTACAATGAGCAGTTCTTC. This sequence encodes CASRLRTGETYNEQFF.

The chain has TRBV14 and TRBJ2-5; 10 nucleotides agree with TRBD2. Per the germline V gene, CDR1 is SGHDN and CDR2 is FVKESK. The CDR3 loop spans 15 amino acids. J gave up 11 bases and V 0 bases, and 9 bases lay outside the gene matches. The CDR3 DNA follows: TGTGCCAGCAGCCAAGATCTTCTAGCGGGAGAAGCTCAGTACTTC. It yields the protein CASSQDLLAGEAQYF.

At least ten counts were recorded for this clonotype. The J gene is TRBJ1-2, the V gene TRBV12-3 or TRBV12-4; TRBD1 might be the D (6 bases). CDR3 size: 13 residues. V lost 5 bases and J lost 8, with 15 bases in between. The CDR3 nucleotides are TGTGCCAGCAGTCCGACAGGAACTGAGGGCTACACCTTC. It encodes CASSPTGTEGYTF.

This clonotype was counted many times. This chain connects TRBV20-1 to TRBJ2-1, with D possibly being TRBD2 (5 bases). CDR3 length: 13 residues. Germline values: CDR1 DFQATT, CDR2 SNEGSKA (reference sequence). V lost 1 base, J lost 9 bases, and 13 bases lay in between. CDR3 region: CSARGLSGGEQFF. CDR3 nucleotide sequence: TGCAGTGCTAGAGGATTAAGTGGAGGTGAGCAGTTCTTC.

For the CDR3, the DNA is TGTGCCAGCAGCTTAGCCCCACCTAGCGGGGGGGCCGGTTCCCAAGAGACCCAGTACTTC. Its protein is CASSLAPPSGGAGSQETQYF. The chain uses TRBV7-3 and TRBJ2-5, with TRBD2 matching 12 bases. Germline V lookup: CDR1 SGHTA, CDR2 FQGTGA. Trimming took 2 bases from V and 1 from J; bases not matched to a gene: 14. The CDR3 runs 20 residues.

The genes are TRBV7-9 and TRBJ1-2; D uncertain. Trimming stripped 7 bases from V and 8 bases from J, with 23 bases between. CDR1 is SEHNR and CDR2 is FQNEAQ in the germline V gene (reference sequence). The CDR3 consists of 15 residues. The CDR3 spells CASTSPQTQYGGYTF. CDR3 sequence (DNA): TGTGCCAGCACCTCCCCACAGACACAATATGGGGGCTACACCTTC.

DNA of the CDR3: TGTGCCAGCAGTAGTGCGGGACAGGGAGTCGAGACCCAGTACTTC. This translates into CASSSAGQGVETQYF. J is TRBJ2-5 and V is TRBV28, with 9 bases aligning to TRBD1. This CDR3 is built from 15 residues. Trimming removed 5 bases from V and 5 bases from J; junction bases left unmatched: 9. Germline CDR1 and CDR2: MDHEN and SYDVKM.

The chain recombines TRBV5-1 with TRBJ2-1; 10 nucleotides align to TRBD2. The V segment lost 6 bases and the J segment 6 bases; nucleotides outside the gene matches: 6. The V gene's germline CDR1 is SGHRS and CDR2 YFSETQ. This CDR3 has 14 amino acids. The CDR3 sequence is CASTRASGSNEQFF. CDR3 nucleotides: TGCGCCAGCACAAGGGCTAGCGGGAGCAATGAGCAGTTCTTC.

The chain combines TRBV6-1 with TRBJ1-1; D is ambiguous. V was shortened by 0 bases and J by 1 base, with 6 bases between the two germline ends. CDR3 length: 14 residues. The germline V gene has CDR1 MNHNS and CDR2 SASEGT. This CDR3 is CASSEASPNTEAFF. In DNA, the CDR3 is TGTGCCAGCAGTGAAGCGTCACCGAACACTGAAGCTTTCTTT.

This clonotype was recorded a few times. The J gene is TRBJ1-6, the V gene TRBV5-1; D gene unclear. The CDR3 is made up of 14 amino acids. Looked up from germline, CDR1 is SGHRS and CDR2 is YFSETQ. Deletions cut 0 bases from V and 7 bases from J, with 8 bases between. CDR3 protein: CASSLEGPNSPLHF. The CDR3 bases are TGCGCCAGCAGCTTGGAAGGTCCAAATTCACCCCTCCACTTT.

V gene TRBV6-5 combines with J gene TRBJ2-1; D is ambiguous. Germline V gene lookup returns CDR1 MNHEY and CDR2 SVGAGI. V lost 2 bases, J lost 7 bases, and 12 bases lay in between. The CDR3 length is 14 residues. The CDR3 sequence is CASSYRPGGNEQFF. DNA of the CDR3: TGTGCCAGCAGTTACCGGCCGGGTGGAAATGAGCAGTTCTTC.

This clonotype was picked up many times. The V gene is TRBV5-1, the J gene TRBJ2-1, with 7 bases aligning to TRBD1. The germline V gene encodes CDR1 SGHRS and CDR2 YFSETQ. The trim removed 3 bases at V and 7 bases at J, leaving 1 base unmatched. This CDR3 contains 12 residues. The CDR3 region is CASSSQGNEQFF. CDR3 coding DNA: TGCGCCAGCAGCTCACAGGGGAATGAGCAGTTCTTC.

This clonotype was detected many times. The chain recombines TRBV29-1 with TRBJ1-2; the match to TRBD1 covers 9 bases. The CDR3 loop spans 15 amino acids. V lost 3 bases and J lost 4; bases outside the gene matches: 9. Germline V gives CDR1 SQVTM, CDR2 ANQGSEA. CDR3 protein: CSVEGRTGVRYGYTF. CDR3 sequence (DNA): TGCAGCGTTGAGGGCAGGACAGGGGTCCGCTATGGCTACACCTTC.

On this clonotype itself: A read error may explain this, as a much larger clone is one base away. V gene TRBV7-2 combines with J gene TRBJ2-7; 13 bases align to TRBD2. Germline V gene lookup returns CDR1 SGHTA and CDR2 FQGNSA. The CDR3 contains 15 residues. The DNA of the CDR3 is TGTGTCAGCAGCTCGACTAGCGGGGGGAGTTCCGAGCAGTACTTC. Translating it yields CVSSSTSGGSSEQYF. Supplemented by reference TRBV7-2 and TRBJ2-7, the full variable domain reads GAGVSQSPSNKVTEKGKDVELRCDPISGHTALYWYRQSLGQGLEFLIYFQGNSAPDKSGLPSDRFSAERTGGSVSTLTIQRTQQEDSAVYLCVSSSTSGGSSEQYFGPGTRLTVT.

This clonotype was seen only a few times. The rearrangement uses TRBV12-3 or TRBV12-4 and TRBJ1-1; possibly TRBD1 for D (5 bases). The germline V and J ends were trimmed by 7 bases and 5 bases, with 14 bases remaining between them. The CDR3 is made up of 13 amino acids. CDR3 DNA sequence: TGTGCCAGCACCAAAAGGAGGGGAACTGAAGCTTTCTTT. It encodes CASTKRRGTEAFF.

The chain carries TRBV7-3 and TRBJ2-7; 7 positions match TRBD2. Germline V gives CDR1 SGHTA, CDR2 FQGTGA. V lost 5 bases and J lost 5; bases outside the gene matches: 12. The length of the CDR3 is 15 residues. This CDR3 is CASSLQAAGLDEQYF. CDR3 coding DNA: TGTGCCAGCAGCCTACAGGCCGCTGGACTAGACGAGCAGTACTTC.

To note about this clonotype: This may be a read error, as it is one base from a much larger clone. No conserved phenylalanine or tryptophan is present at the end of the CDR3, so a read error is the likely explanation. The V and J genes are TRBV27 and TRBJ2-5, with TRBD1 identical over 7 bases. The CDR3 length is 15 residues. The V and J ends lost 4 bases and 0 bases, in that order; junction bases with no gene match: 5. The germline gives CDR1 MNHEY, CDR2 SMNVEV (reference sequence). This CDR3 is CASSSPTGYQETQYC. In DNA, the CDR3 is TGTGCCAGCAGTTCCCCGACAGGGTACCAAGAGACCCAGTACTGC.

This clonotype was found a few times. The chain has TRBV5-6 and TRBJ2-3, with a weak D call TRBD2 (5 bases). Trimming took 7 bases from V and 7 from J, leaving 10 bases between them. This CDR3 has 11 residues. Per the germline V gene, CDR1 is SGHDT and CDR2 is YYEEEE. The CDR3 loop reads CASSDFYTQYF. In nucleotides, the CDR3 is TGTGCCAGCTCGGACTTTTATACGCAGTATTTT.

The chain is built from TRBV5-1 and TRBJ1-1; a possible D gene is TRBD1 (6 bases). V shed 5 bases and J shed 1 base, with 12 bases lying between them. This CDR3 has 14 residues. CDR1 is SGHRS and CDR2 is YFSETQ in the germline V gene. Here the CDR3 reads CASSSGTQNTEAFF. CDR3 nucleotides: TGCGCCAGCAGTTCCGGGACACAGAACACTGAAGCTTTCTTT.

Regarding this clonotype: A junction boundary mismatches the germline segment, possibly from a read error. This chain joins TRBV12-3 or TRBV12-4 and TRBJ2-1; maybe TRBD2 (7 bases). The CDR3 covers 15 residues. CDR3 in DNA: TGTGCCAGCACTCAAGGTGGGGGGGCCTACAATGATCAGTTCTTC. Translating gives CASTQGGGAYNDQFF.

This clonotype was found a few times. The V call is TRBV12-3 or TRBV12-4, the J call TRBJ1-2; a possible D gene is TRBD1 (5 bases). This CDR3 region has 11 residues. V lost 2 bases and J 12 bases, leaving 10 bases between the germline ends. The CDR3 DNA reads TGTGCCAGCAGTTTACGGAGGGACCACACCTTC. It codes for CASSLRRDHTF.

CDR3 protein: CASGTSIGGLRKTEAFF. Written as DNA, the CDR3 is TGTGCCAGTGGGACGAGTATTGGGGGACTCCGAAAAACTGAAGCTTTCTTT. V gene TRBV19 combines with J gene TRBJ1-1, with D perhaps TRBD1 (5 bases). Germline lookup yields CDR1 LNHDA and CDR2 SQIVND (reference sequence). The CDR3 has 17 residues. Trimming removed 8 bases at V and 5 bases at J, with 27 bases between. The full variable domain, its missing parts supplied by reference TRBV19 and TRBJ1-1, is DGGITQSPKYLFRKEGQNVTLSCEQNLNHDAMYWYRQDPGQGLRLIYYSQIVNDFQKGDIAEGYSVSREKKESFPLTVTSAQKNPTAFYLCASGTSIGGLRKTEAFFGQGTRLTVV.

In nucleotides, the CDR3 is TGTGCCAGCAGTTACGCCCCCCAGGGGGCGAATTCACCCCTCCACTTT. Encoded protein: CASSYAPQGANSPLHF. The chain is built from TRBV6-6 and TRBJ1-6; 8 bases align to TRBD1. This CDR3 contains 16 residues. Germline CDR1 is MNHNY and CDR2 is SVGAGI (reference sequence). V shed 2 bases and J 7 bases; nucleotides not matched to a gene: 7.

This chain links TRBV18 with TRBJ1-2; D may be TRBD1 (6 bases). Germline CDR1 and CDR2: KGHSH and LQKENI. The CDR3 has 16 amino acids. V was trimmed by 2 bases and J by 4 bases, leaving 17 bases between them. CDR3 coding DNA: TGTGCCAGCTCACCAAGAATGGACGGGACACGCTATGGCTACACCTTC. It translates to CASSPRMDGTRYGYTF.

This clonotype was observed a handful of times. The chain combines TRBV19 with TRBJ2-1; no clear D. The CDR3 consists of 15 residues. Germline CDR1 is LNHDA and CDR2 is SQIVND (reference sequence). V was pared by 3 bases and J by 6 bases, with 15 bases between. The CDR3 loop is CASSILDGFSNEQFF. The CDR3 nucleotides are TGTGCCAGTAGTATTTTGGACGGATTTTCCAATGAGCAGTTCTTC.

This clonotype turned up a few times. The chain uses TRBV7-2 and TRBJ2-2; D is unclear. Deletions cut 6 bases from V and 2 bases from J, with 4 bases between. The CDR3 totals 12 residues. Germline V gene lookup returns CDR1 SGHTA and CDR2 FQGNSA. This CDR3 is CASRTNTGELFF. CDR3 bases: TGTGCCAGCAGGACTAACACCGGGGAGCTGTTTTTT. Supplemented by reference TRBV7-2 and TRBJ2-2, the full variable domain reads GAGVSQSPSNKVTEKGKDVELRCDPISGHTALYWYRQSLGQGLEFLIYFQGNSAPDKSGLPSDRFSAERTGGSVSTLTIQRTQQEDSAVYLCASRTNTGELFFGEGSRLTVL.